This T cell receptor beta chain was retrieved from a study of T cell responses to AZD1222 COVID-19 vaccine. General study findings and limits: After the peak T cell response, and only then, were repertoires sampled. There were mostly white British donors and more females than males, and clonal diversity was possibly underestimated.

In the case of this clone: No antigen is known for it.

Only in-frame clones appear in the TCRdb table, and some are missing; sequencing was by immunoSEQ multiplex PCR. The sample records some 74,000 clones, approximately 90% being singletons. The CDR3 length is 13 residues. Per the germline V gene, CDR1 is SGHAT and CDR2 is FQDESV (reference sequence). Germline trimming cut 3 bases from V and 5 bases from J; bases unmatched to any gene: 3. The sequences come from peripheral blood, collected 28 days after the second AZD1222 dose. The receptor's source is an adult who received the AZD1222 COVID-19 vaccine. This chain joins TRBV11-1 and TRBJ1-2; 7 bases match TRBD1. CDR3 sequence (DNA): TGTGCCAGCAGCTTCACAGGGGATTATGGCTACACCTTC. As protein: CASSFTGDYGYTF.